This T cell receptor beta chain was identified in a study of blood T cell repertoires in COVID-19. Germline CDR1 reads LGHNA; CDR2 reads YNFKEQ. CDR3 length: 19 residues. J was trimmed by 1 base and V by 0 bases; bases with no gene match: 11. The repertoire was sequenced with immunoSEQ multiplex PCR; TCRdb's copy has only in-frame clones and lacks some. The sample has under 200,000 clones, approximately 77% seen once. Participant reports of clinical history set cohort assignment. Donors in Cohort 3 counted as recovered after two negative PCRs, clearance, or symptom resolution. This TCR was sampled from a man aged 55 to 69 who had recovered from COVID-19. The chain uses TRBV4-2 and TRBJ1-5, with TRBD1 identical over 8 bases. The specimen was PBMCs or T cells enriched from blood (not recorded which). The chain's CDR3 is CASSQDPQGALSSNQPQHF. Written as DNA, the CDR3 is TGTGCCAGCAGCCAAGATCCGCAGGGGGCCCTATCCAGCAATCAGCCCCAGCATTTT.